The next 8 T cell receptor beta chains were all read from a single sample in a study of blood T cell repertoires in COVID-19. TCRdb keeps only in-frame clones here, not all; method: immunoSEQ multiplex PCR. The sample includes about 250,000 clones, over 70% of them seen just once. The sample was PBMCs or T cells enriched from blood (not recorded which). Receptors originate from a woman aged 40 to 50 who had been exposed to COVID-19.

This chain links TRBV19 with TRBJ1-2; no clear D gene. Trimming shortened V by 3 bases and J by 8 bases, and 13 bases separated the two germline ends. Germline-derived CDR1 and CDR2 are LNHDA and SQIVND (reference sequence). The CDR3 is 13 amino acids. CDR3 in amino acids: CASSMAGREGYTF. The CDR3 DNA sequence: TGTGCCAGTAGTATGGCCGGGAGGGAAGGCTACACCTTC.

V is TRBV7-2 and J is TRBJ2-1; 11 nucleotides align to TRBD2. Losses at the gene ends were 0 bases for V and 10 bases for J; bases not matched to a gene: 14. Germline values: CDR1 SGHTA, CDR2 FQGNSA. The CDR3 consists of 18 residues. The CDR3 loop is CASSLALAGLAARWEQFF. Written as DNA, the CDR3 is TGTGCCAGCAGCTTAGCGCTGGCGGGACTAGCGGCCCGCTGGGAGCAGTTCTTC.

The CDR3 here is CASSTITVGGEKLFF. In DNA, the CDR3 is TGTGCCAGCAGCACAATAACTGTCGGGGGTGAAAAACTGTTTTTT. The chain employs TRBV7-2 and TRBJ1-4, with a tentative D call TRBD1 (5 bases). This CDR3 has 15 residues. In germline, CDR1 is SGHTA, CDR2 FQGNSA. The V end was cut by 5 bases, the J end by 7 bases, with 17 bases between.

This sequence joins TRBV24-1 and TRBJ2-2, with D tentatively TRBD1 (6 bases). CDR1 and CDR2 from the germline V gene are KGHDR and SFDVKD. The CDR3 consists of 16 residues. Trimming took off 0 bases at V and 4 bases at J, with 11 bases between the two ends. The CDR3: CATSDLGTLGTGELFF. The CDR3 nucleotides are TGTGCCACCAGTGATTTGGGGACACTCGGCACCGGGGAGCTGTTTTTT.

This chain uses TRBV13 with TRBJ2-5, with D perhaps matching TRBD1 (6 bases). This CDR3 spans 13 amino acids. V was trimmed by 5 bases and J by 5 bases, leaving 12 bases between them. Germline V lookup: CDR1 PRHDT, CDR2 FYEKMQ (reference sequence). CDR3 nucleotide sequence: TGTGCCAGCAGCCCGGACAGTCCGGAGACCCAGTACTTC. Its protein product is CASSPDSPETQYF.

In regard to this clone: One end of the junction varies from germline; a read error may be responsible. The rearrangement joins TRBV5-1 to TRBJ1-1; 7 nucleotides match TRBD1. The CDR3 sequence is 14 residues long. The germline gives CDR1 SGHRS, CDR2 YFSETQ. CDR3 nucleotide sequence: TGTGCCAGCAGCTTGGGACAGTGGTTTCAAGAAGCTTTCTTT. This translates into CASSLGQWFQEAFF.

The chain links TRBV28 to TRBJ1-5; TRBD1 is a possible D gene (6 bases). The CDR3 is made up of 15 amino acids. Germline CDR1 MDHEN, CDR2 SYDVKM. The germline V and J ends were trimmed by 7 bases and 9 bases, with 22 bases remaining between them. The CDR3 DNA reads as TGTGCCAGCATCCCGCAATACAGGGTCCCGGGGCCCCAGCATTTT. Its translation is CASIPQYRVPGPQHF.

The chain is built from TRBV28 and TRBJ2-1; possibly TRBD1 for D (6 bases). The germline CDR1 and CDR2 sequences are MDHEN and SYDVKM. The V end lost 4 bases, the J end lost 4 bases, and 14 bases lay between the germline ends. The CDR3 has 15 amino acids. CDR3 sequence: CASSSTGSNYNEQFF. CDR3 in DNA: TGTGCCAGCAGTTCTACAGGGTCGAATTACAATGAGCAGTTCTTC.